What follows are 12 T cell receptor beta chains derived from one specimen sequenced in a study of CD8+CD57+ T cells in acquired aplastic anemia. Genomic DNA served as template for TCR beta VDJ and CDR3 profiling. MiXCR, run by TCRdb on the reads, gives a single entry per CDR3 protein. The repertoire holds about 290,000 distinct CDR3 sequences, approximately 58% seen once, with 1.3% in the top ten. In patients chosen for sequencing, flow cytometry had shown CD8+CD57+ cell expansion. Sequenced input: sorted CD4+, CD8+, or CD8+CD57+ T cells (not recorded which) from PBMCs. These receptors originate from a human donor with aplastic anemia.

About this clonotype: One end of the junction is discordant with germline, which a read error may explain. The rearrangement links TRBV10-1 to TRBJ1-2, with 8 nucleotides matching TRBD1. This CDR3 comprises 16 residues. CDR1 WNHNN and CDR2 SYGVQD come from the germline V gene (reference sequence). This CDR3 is CASSESQGARHYGYTF. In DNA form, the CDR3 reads TGCGCCAGCAGTGAGTCCCAGGGGGCGCGCCACTACGGCTACACCTTC.

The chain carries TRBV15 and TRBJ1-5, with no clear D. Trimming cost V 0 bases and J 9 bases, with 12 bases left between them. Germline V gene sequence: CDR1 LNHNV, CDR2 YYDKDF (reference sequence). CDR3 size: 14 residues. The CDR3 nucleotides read TGTGCCACCAGCAGAGATCCCGGGGATGGGCCCCAGCATTTT. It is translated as CATSRDPGDGPQHF.

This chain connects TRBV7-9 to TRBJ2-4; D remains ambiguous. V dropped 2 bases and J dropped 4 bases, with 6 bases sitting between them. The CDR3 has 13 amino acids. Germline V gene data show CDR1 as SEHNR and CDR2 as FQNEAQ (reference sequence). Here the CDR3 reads CASSLLSKNIQYF. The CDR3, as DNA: TGTGCCAGCAGCTTACTCAGTAAAAACATTCAGTACTTC.

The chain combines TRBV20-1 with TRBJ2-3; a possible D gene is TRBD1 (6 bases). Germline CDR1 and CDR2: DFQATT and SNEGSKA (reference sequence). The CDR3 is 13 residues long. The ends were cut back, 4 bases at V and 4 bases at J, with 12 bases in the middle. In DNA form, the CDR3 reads TGCAGTGCTATTCATACAGGGCCAGATACGCAGTATTTT. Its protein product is CSAIHTGPDTQYF.

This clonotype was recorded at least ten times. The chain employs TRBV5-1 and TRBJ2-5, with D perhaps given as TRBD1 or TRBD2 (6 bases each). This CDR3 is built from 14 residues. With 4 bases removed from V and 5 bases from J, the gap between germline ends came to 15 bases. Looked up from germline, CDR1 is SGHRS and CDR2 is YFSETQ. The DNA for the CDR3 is TGCGCCAGCAGCACAGGGAGGACGGAGGAGACCCAGTACTTC. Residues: CASSTGRTEETQYF.

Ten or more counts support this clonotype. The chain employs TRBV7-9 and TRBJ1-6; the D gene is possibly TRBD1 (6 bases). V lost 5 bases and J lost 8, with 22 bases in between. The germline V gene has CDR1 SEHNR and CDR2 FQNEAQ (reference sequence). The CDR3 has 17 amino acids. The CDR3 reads CASSATLQGNADSPLHF. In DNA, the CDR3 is TGTGCCAGCAGCGCCACTTTACAGGGCAATGCGGATTCACCCCTCCACTTT.

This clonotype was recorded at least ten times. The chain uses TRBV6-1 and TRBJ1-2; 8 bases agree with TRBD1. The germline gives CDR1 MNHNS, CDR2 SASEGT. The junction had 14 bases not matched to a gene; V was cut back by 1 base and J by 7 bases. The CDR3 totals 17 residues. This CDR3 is CASSEGIVGQGASGYTF. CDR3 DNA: TGTGCCAGCAGTGAAGGGATAGTCGGGCAGGGGGCTTCTGGCTACACCTTC.

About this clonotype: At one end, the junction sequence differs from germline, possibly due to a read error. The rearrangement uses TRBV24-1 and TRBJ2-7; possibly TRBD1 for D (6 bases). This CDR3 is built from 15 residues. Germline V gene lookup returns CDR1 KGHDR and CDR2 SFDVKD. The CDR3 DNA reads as TGTGCCACCAGGACACACCGGGACACCACCTACGAGCATTACTTC. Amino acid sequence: CATRTHRDTTYEHYF.

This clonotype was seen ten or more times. For the CDR3, the DNA is TGTGCCAGCAGCCAAGAGCTAGCGGGGAAGCAGTATTTT. This sequence encodes CASSQELAGKQYF. This sequence joins TRBV14 and TRBJ2-3; 9 nucleotides match TRBD2. The CDR3 has 13 residues. Germline CDR1 is SGHDN and CDR2 is FVKESK. V gave up 0 bases and J gave up 11 bases; unmatched junction bases: 3.

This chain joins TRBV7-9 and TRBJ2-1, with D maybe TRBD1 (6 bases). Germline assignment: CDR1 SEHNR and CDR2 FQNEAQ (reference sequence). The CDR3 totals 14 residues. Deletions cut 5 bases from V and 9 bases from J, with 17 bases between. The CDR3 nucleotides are TGTGCCAGCAGCCCATCCAACAGGGTTCTTGAGCAGTTCTTC. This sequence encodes CASSPSNRVLEQFF. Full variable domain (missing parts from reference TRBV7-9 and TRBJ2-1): DTGVSQNPRHKITKRGQNVTFRCDPISEHNRLYWYRQTLGQGPEFLTYFQNEAQLEKSRLLSDRFSAERPKGSFSTLEIQRTEQGDSAMYLCASSPSNRVLEQFFGPGTRLTVL.

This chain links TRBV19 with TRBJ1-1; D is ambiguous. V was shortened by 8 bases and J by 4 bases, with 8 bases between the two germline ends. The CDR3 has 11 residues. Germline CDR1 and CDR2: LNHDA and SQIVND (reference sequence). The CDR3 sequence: CASRQLTEAFF. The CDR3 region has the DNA TGTGCCAGTCGACAACTCACTGAAGCTTTCTTT. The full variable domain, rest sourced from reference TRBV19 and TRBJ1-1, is DGGITQSPKYLFRKEGQNVTLSCEQNLNHDAMYWYRQDPGQGLRLIYYSQIVNDFQKGDIAEGYSVSREKKESFPLTVTSAQKNPTAFYLCASRQLTEAFFGQGTRLTVV.

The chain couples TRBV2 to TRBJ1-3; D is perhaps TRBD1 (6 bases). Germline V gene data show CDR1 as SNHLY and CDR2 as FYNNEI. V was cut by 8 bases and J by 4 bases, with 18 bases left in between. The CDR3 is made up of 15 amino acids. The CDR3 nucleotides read TGTGCCAGCCACCTAGGCAGGGGAAAGGGAAACACCATATATTTT. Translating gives CASHLGRGKGNTIYF.